These T cell receptor beta chains were read from a single sample in a study of T cell repertoires in aging, cancer and after chemotherapy. TCRdb re-called the multiplex PCR reads with MiXCR, one entry per CDR3 protein. Of about 2,000 distinct CDR3 sequences in the sample, around 29% are singletons; the top ten hold about 40%. Material for sequencing was blood. The source of these receptors is a human donor in good health. The CDR3 runs from the conserved cysteine through the conserved F or W. Each record gives: J gene, V gene, CDR3 protein.

J gene: TRBJ2-1; V gene: TRBV19; CDR3 protein: CASSASGASYNEQFF
J gene: TRBJ1-6; V gene: TRBV11-1; CDR3 protein: CASSSDRGNSPLHF
J gene: TRBJ2-3; V gene: TRBV7-2; CDR3 protein: CASSFLSGRGTDTQYF
J gene: TRBJ2-1; V gene: TRBV20-1; CDR3 protein: CSVLIGYNEQFF
J gene: TRBJ2-3; V gene: TRBV20-1; CDR3 protein: CSAAVMGAPSTDTQYF
J gene: TRBJ1-2; V gene: TRBV5-3; CDR3 protein: CASSLSDTHLIGYTF
J gene: TRBJ2-3; V gene: TRBV27; CDR3 protein: CASRLASSSTDTQYF
J gene: TRBJ1-5; V gene: TRBV6-6; CDR3 protein: CASRITGGNQPQHF
J gene: TRBJ2-3; V gene: TRBV7-2; CDR3 protein: CASSFPAGGTDTQYF
J gene: TRBJ1-5; V gene: TRBV6-2/TRBV6-3; CDR3 protein: CASRRGAGNQPQHF
J gene: TRBJ1-2; V gene: TRBV13; CDR3 protein: CASSLGLGRTYGYTF
J gene: TRBJ2-1; V gene: TRBV5-5; CDR3 protein: CVSSLFSSGRKKANEQFF
J gene: TRBJ2-7; V gene: TRBV6-5; CDR3 protein: CASSFSPPYEQYF
J gene: TRBJ2-5; V gene: TRBV30; CDR3 protein: CAWRSSGVQETQYF
J gene: TRBJ1-6; V gene: TRBV14; CDR3 protein: CASSQGRYNSPLHF
J gene: TRBJ1-4; V gene: TRBV12-3/TRBV12-4; CDR3 protein: CASSWGQGSEKLFF
J gene: TRBJ2-1; V gene: TRBV5-4; CDR3 protein: CASSFGRNEQFF
J gene: TRBJ2-3; V gene: TRBV5-1; CDR3 protein: CASSTVDTQYF
J gene: TRBJ1-3; V gene: TRBV7-9; CDR3 protein: CASSLSSTEPIYF
J gene: TRBJ2-3; V gene: TRBV7-2; CDR3 protein: CASSPQAGGALSDTQYF
J gene: TRBJ2-5; V gene: TRBV7-2; CDR3 protein: CASSFGAGPQETQCF
J gene: TRBJ2-7; V gene: TRBV19; CDR3 protein: CASSPATGLPYEQYF
J gene: TRBJ2-5; V gene: TRBV5-4; CDR3 protein: CASSLGVGETQYF
J gene: TRBJ2-5; V gene: TRBV5-1; CDR3 protein: CASSLTGPPETQYF
J gene: TRBJ2-7; V gene: TRBV12-3/TRBV12-4; CDR3 protein: CASSPLAGTSYEQYF
J gene: TRBJ2-3; V gene: TRBV27; CDR3 protein: CASSLIPTAYTDTQYF
J gene: TRBJ2-2; V gene: TRBV7-2; CDR3 protein: CASSPSSGLTGELFF
J gene: TRBJ2-3; V gene: TRBV20-1; CDR3 protein: CSAREGGSLTDTQYF
J gene: TRBJ2-3; V gene: TRBV18; CDR3 protein: CASSPGVATDTQYF
J gene: TRBJ1-1; V gene: TRBV6-1; CDR3 protein: CASTWTAMNTEAFF
J gene: TRBJ1-1; V gene: TRBV10-3; CDR3 protein: CAISEYGGGNTEAFF
J gene: TRBJ1-2; V gene: TRBV7-9; CDR3 protein: CASSPSTGTGNYGYTF
J gene: TRBJ2-5; V gene: TRBV27; CDR3 protein: CAISWGSGSGETQYF
J gene: TRBJ2-2; V gene: TRBV5-1; CDR3 protein: CASSSDPTNTGELFF
J gene: TRBJ2-5; V gene: TRBV7-6; CDR3 protein: CASSLGTGSYQETQYF
J gene: TRBJ1-1; V gene: TRBV5-1; CDR3 protein: CASSLAGSYTEAFF
J gene: TRBJ2-1; V gene: TRBV7-2; CDR3 protein: CASSPRQGDPYNEQFF
J gene: TRBJ1-2; V gene: TRBV27; CDR3 protein: CASSPLDRVHGYTF
J gene: TRBJ2-2; V gene: TRBV5-8; CDR3 protein: CASSLALQGAGELFF
J gene: TRBJ1-2; V gene: TRBV5-6; CDR3 protein: CASSLEGYGYTF
J gene: TRBJ2-3; V gene: TRBV15; CDR3 protein: CATSSQGPTDTQYF
J gene: TRBJ2-3; V gene: TRBV6-1; CDR3 protein: CASTKGSEDTQYF
J gene: TRBJ1-6; V gene: TRBV30; CDR3 protein: CAWQPGGYNSPLHF
J gene: TRBJ2-3; V gene: TRBV7-9; CDR3 protein: CASSLDRSDTQYF
J gene: TRBJ1-2; V gene: TRBV6-4; CDR3 protein: CASSAGGRRWYGYTF
J gene: TRBJ1-2; V gene: TRBV29-1; CDR3 protein: CSARGTAAYGYTF
J gene: TRBJ2-3; V gene: TRBV7-6; CDR3 protein: CASSLEGGLSTDTQYF
J gene: TRBJ1-4; V gene: TRBV5-1; CDR3 protein: CASSLGRTNEKLFF
J gene: TRBJ2-7; V gene: TRBV6-5; CDR3 protein: CASSLLGTGAYEQYF
J gene: TRBJ2-3; V gene: TRBV27; CDR3 protein: CASSFASPDTQYF
J gene: TRBJ1-5; V gene: TRBV7-2; CDR3 protein: CASSLAGLSNQPQHF
J gene: TRBJ2-6; V gene: TRBV28; CDR3 protein: CASSLVFSSGANVLTF
J gene: TRBJ2-1; V gene: TRBV12-3/TRBV12-4; CDR3 protein: CASSRSGSSYNEQFF
J gene: TRBJ2-5; V gene: TRBV19; CDR3 protein: CASSIAFSSGVGETQYF